These T cell receptor beta chains were read from a single sample in a study of T cell responses to AZD1222 COVID-19 vaccine. Only in-frame clones appear in the TCRdb table, and some are missing; sequencing was by immunoSEQ multiplex PCR. The table shows about 120,000 clones, with approximately 90% occurring only once. Specimen: peripheral blood, collected on day 0 of AZD1222 vaccination. These receptors were collected from an adult in good health. CDR3s include the opening cysteine and the closing phenylalanine or tryptophan. Each record gives: J gene, V gene, clone size, D gene, CDR3 length, CDR3 DNA, CDR3 protein. A D gene is named only where the DNA matches it firmly. Size is stated for part of the rows, as once, few or many counts, or as a class when the clone is expanded.

>TRBJ2-3|TRBV19|NA|TRBD1|16
TGTGCCAGTAGTTCACGACAGGGGGCTCGCGTAGATACGCAGTATTTT
CASSSRQGARVDTQYF
>TRBJ2-3|TRBV7-2|once|TRBD2|17
TGTGCCAGCAGCTTAGTGGTGGGACTAGCGTATAAAGATACGCAGTATTTT
CASSLVVGLAYKDTQYF
>TRBJ1-1|TRBV6-6|NA|NA|12
TGTGCCAGCAGTTTATTGGACAGACAAGCTTTCTTT
CASSLLDRQAFF
>TRBJ2-7|TRBV6-5|NA|NA|13
TGTGCCAGCAAAGTGGGACAACGGTACGAGCAGTACTTC
CASKVGQRYEQYF
>TRBJ2-4|TRBV9|NA|NA|13
TGTGCCAGCAGCGTAGGGACAGATAACATTCAGTACTTC
CASSVGTDNIQYF
>TRBJ2-1|TRBV19|NA|NA|14
TGTGCCAGTACCCGCGGGACGACCTACAATGAGCAGTTCTTC
CASTRGTTYNEQFF
>TRBJ2-5|TRBV2|NA|NA|14
TGTGCCAGCCGCCCAGGGCAGATTCAAGAGACCCAGTACTTC
CASRPGQIQETQYF
>TRBJ2-2|TRBV3-1/TRBV3-2|NA|NA|15
TGTGCCAGCAGCCAAGTTTACATAAACACCGGGGAGCTGTTTTTT
CASSQVYINTGELFF
>TRBJ2-7|TRBV6-2/TRBV6-3|medium-sized|NA|15
TGTGCCAGCAGTTACCGGGACGGAACCTCCTACGAGCAGTACTTC
CASSYRDGTSYEQYF
>TRBJ2-1|TRBV7-9|NA|NA|11
TGTGCCAGCGCGGAATACAATGAGCAGTTCTTC
CASAEYNEQFF
>TRBJ2-3|TRBV27|NA|NA|19
TGTGCCAGCAGCAGTGCCGAGGCTGGAGGTAGGGGATACACAGATACGCAGTATTTT
CASSSAEAGGRGYTDTQYF
>TRBJ1-2|TRBV7-2|NA|TRBD1|18
TGTGCCAGCAGCCAACAGGGGGACCGGGTACGAGTGGACTATGGCTACACCTTC
CASSQQGDRVRVDYGYTF
>TRBJ1-4|TRBV29-1|NA|NA|13
TGCAGCGTTGGTCTTGGGATGCACGAAAAACTGTTTTTT
CSVGLGMHEKLFF
>TRBJ2-3|TRBV21-1|NA|NA|15
TGTGCCAGCAGTCAGATCACAGCCCCCACAGATACGCAGTATTTT
CASSQITAPTDTQYF
>TRBJ2-7|TRBV4-2|NA|NA|13
TGTGCCAGCAGCCAAGATTCCGCCTACGAGCAGTACTTC
CASSQDSAYEQYF
>TRBJ1-2|TRBV5-1|NA|NA|13
TGCGCCAGCAGCTCTACGTTTAACTATGGCTACACCTTC
CASSSTFNYGYTF
>TRBJ1-4|TRBV4-3|NA|TRBD1|19
TGCGCCAGCAGCCAAGACAAATGGACAGGGGGGGCAACTAATGAAAAACTGTTTTTT
CASSQDKWTGGATNEKLFF
>TRBJ1-5|TRBV19|NA|NA|13
TGTGCCAGTAGTATCAGGGACCATCAGCCCCAGCATTTT
CASSIRDHQPQHF
>TRBJ2-1|TRBV5-5|NA|NA|16
TGTGCCAGCAGCTTGACATTGGAGAGTTCCTACAATGAGCAGTTCTTC
CASSLTLESSYNEQFF
>TRBJ1-1|TRBV10-3|NA|NA|14
TGTGCCATCAGTGGGGGGACGGTGAACACTGAAGCTTTCTTT
CAISGGTVNTEAFF
>TRBJ2-2|TRBV24-1|NA|TRBD1|13
TGTGCCACCGAGGGGGCCAACACCGGGGAGCTGTTTTTT
CATEGANTGELFF
>TRBJ2-1|TRBV7-2|once|NA|15
TGTGCCAGCAGCATCGTATTCGGGCTCAACAATGAGCAGTTCTTC
CASSIVFGLNNEQFF